The rows below give T cell receptor beta chains drawn from one sample of a study of blood T cell repertoires in COVID-19. Profiled with immunoSEQ multiplex PCR; TCRdb holds only in-frame clones, not every one. In the table there are roughly 67,000 clones, 80% to 95% of which are singletons. The specimen was peripheral blood. The receptors were sampled from a man aged 70-80 years with active COVID-19. Both conserved end residues are part of each CDR3. The D gene is left open where the match is weak. Clone size appears in some rows only: once, few, many, or a class for an expanded clone.

abundance: .
d_gene: TRBD2
j_gene: TRBJ2-1
v_gene: TRBV5-1
CDR3nt: TGCGCCAGCAGCCGGACTAGCGGGGGGGCCGGATCCTACAATGAGCAGTTCTTC
CDR3aa: CASSRTSGGAGSYNEQFF

abundance: .
d_gene: .
j_gene: TRBJ1-1
v_gene: TRBV18
CDR3nt: TGTGCCAGCTCACCGGCCGAGAACACTGAAGCTTTCTTT
CDR3aa: CASSPAENTEAFF

abundance: .
d_gene: TRBD2
j_gene: TRBJ2-1
v_gene: TRBV3-1/TRBV3-2
CDR3nt: TGTGCCAGCAGCCAAGTAGGGACTAGTTTGAATGAGCAGTTCTTC
CDR3aa: CASSQVGTSLNEQFF

abundance: .
d_gene: .
j_gene: TRBJ2-1
v_gene: TRBV9
CDR3nt: TGTGCCAGCAGCATCACTAGTACCCTCAATGAGCAGTTCTTC
CDR3aa: CASSITSTLNEQFF

abundance: .
d_gene: TRBD2
j_gene: TRBJ2-3
v_gene: TRBV7-9
CDR3nt: TGTGCCAGCAGCCGAGGGTCTAGCGGACTAACAGATACGCAGTATTTT
CDR3aa: CASSRGSSGLTDTQYF

abundance: .
d_gene: TRBD2
j_gene: TRBJ2-1
v_gene: TRBV6-2/TRBV6-3
CDR3nt: TGTGCCAGCACCCCGGGGGAGCTAGCGGGTGCTGGAGAGCAGTTCTTC
CDR3aa: CASTPGELAGAGEQFF

abundance: .
d_gene: .
j_gene: TRBJ1-2
v_gene: TRBV5-1
CDR3nt: TGCGCCAGCAGCTTGGCTACAGCCGGCTATGGCTACACCTTC
CDR3aa: CASSLATAGYGYTF

abundance: .
d_gene: .
j_gene: TRBJ2-1
v_gene: TRBV5-8
CDR3nt: TGTGCCAGCAACATTTGGGGGGATCTTAGCTCCTACAATGAGCAGTTCTTC
CDR3aa: CASNIWGDLSSYNEQFF

abundance: few
d_gene: .
j_gene: TRBJ1-1
v_gene: TRBV11-2
CDR3nt: TGTGCCAGCAGCTTAGCTGGAGGGGCGGGGACTGAAGCTTTCTTT
CDR3aa: CASSLAGGAGTEAFF

abundance: .
d_gene: .
j_gene: TRBJ1-1
v_gene: TRBV19
CDR3nt: TGTGCCAGTGACCAGGTCCGCTTTAGTTTCCGTGAAGCTTTCTTT
CDR3aa: CASDQVRFSFREAFF

abundance: .
d_gene: .
j_gene: TRBJ1-5
v_gene: TRBV6-5
CDR3nt: TGTGCCTCCCATGCCGGTCTAAATAGCAATCAGCCCCAGCATTTT
CDR3aa: CASHAGLNSNQPQHF

abundance: .
d_gene: .
j_gene: TRBJ1-5
v_gene: TRBV10-2
CDR3nt: TGCGCCAGCAGTGAGTTTCAGGTCAATCAGCCCCAGCATTTT
CDR3aa: CASSEFQVNQPQHF

abundance: .
d_gene: .
j_gene: TRBJ2-7
v_gene: TRBV7-9
CDR3nt: TGTGCCAGCAGCTTTAATGTTGGAGGGGAGCTTTACGAGCAGTACTTC
CDR3aa: CASSFNVGGELYEQYF

abundance: .
d_gene: .
j_gene: TRBJ1-1
v_gene: TRBV5-4
CDR3nt: TGTGCCAGCAGCTTGGCCTACACTGAAGCTTTCTTT
CDR3aa: CASSLAYTEAFF

abundance: .
d_gene: TRBD1
j_gene: TRBJ1-4
v_gene: TRBV5-4
CDR3nt: TGTGCCAGCAGCGGAACGGGACAGGGAGGGAAAAAACTGTTTTTT
CDR3aa: CASSGTGQGGKKLFF

abundance: .
d_gene: .
j_gene: TRBJ1-1
v_gene: TRBV21-1
CDR3nt: TGTGCCAGCAGCAAAAGTATAGAAAGTACTCCGGCTTTCTTT
CDR3aa: CASSKSIESTPAFF

abundance: .
d_gene: .
j_gene: TRBJ2-5
v_gene: TRBV18
CDR3nt: TGTGCCAGCTCACCAGAATGGGCCAGCCAAGAGACCCAGTACTTC
CDR3aa: CASSPEWASQETQYF

abundance: .
d_gene: .
j_gene: TRBJ1-2
v_gene: TRBV6-5
CDR3nt: TGTGCCAGCAGTTCACCGACAGGAAACTATGGCTACACCTTC
CDR3aa: CASSSPTGNYGYTF

abundance: .
d_gene: TRBD1
j_gene: TRBJ1-2
v_gene: TRBV24-1
CDR3nt: TGTGCCACCAGGCGAGGGGACAGGGAGGGCGGCTACACCTTC
CDR3aa: CATRRGDREGGYTF

abundance: few
d_gene: TRBD1
j_gene: TRBJ1-6
v_gene: TRBV6-6
CDR3nt: TGTGCCAGCAGTACGGACAGGGCTTCACCCCTCCACTTT
CDR3aa: CASSTDRASPLHF

abundance: .
d_gene: TRBD1
j_gene: TRBJ2-7
v_gene: TRBV7-3
CDR3nt: TGTGCCAGCAGCTGGGACAGGGGTTCCTACGAGCAGTACTTC
CDR3aa: CASSWDRGSYEQYF